This T cell receptor (beta chain) was obtained from a study of metastatic and nonmetastatic thyroid tumors. General observations from the study: Reports indicated that malignant thyroid tumors showed significantly higher TCR beta diversity than benign nodules did, in blood and tumor.

As originally analysed: Building a distant-metastasis classifier for papillary thyroid cancer drew on CDR3 differences across clinicopathological groups. With MiXCR, TCRdb called clones anew from the PCR reads. The authors' filters were not applied to this entry. Here the sample spans 49,000 or so clones, around a quarter being singletons. As regards this clone: Its antigen is not known.

Every patient was untreated before thyroid surgery. The trim removed 4 bases at V and 2 bases at J, leaving 6 bases unmatched. CDR1 and CDR2 from the germline V gene are GTSNPN and SVGIG (reference sequence). The CDR3 is 14 amino acids. Sequenced input: blood. The TCR comes from a male donor with papillary thyroid cancer or a benign thyroid nodule (not recorded which). Some clones in this sample may be carry-over from other donors' samples. V and J are TRBV30 and TRBJ2-3; 7 bases map to TRBD2. Here the CDR3 DNA reads TGTGCCTGGACTCGGGGACTAACCACAGATACGCAGTATTTT. The encoded protein is CAWTRGLTTDTQYF.